Listed below are T cell receptor beta chains from one sample, sequenced in a study of cytomegalovirus exposure and HLA in healthy donors. Profiling relied on immunoSEQ multiplex PCR, and the TCRdb table lists in-frame clones only, not all of them. The sample has over 45,000 clones; approximately 78% are singletons. Sequenced: PBMCs. The receptors derive from a female donor in good health and CMV-seronegative. CDR3s include the opening cysteine and the closing phenylalanine or tryptophan. Fields, in order: clone size, V gene, J gene, D gene, CDR3 DNA, CDR3 protein. The D gene is left open where the match is weak. A row's size may be missing; if present it is once, few, many or a size class.

>-|TRBV23-1|TRBJ1-1|TRBD1
TGCGCCAGCAGTCATGAGGGGGCCATGAACACTGAAGCTTTCTTT
CASSHEGAMNTEAFF
>-|TRBV5-6|TRBJ1-2|-
TGTGCCAGCAGCTTGATTTCGGGGGGGAGTGATGGCTACACCTTC
CASSLISGGSDGYTF
>-|TRBV6-1|TRBJ1-1|-
TGTGCCAGCACCGGGGTGGCAGCCAACACTGAAGCTTTCTTT
CASTGVAANTEAFF
>-|TRBV18|TRBJ1-1|TRBD1
TGTGCCAGCTCACCGTCAGGACAGGGGAGGATAAACACTGAAGCTTTCTTT
CASSPSGQGRINTEAFF
>-|TRBV5-1|TRBJ1-2|-
TGCGCCAGCACCTCAAGCAGAGGAGGCTACACCTTC
CASTSSRGGYTF
>-|TRBV5-4|TRBJ2-3|-
TGTGCCAGCAGCCCAACTATGGGGCGGGGAAACACAGATACGCAGTATTTT
CASSPTMGRGNTDTQYF
>-|TRBV25-1|TRBJ1-2|-
TGTGCCAGCAGACAGGGCCATGGCTACACCTTC
CASRQGHGYTF
>-|TRBV15|TRBJ2-7|TRBD1
TGTGCCACCAGCAGAGGTTCAGGGGGTAGCTACGAGCAGTACTTC
CATSRGSGGSYEQYF
>few|TRBV29-1|TRBJ2-1|-
TGCAGCGCCCAGTCCTGGAGCTCCTACAATGAGCAGTTCTTC
CSAQSWSSYNEQFF
>medium-sized|TRBV4-1|TRBJ2-7|-
TGCGCCAGCAGCCAAGAGTCCGGGGAATCCTACGAGCAGTACTTC
CASSQESGESYEQYF
>-|TRBV2|TRBJ1-2|TRBD1
TGTGCCAGCAGTAACGGCAGGGGGTTCGATGGCTACACCTTC
CASSNGRGFDGYTF
>-|TRBV14|TRBJ2-7|-
TGTGCCAGCAGCCAAGAGGCAGTCCTCTCCTACGAGCAGTACTTC
CASSQEAVLSYEQYF
>-|TRBV2|TRBJ1-4|-
TGTGCCAGCAGTGAAAGGAGCAGGGATGGCGAAAAACTGTTTTTT
CASSERSRDGEKLFF
>-|TRBV30|TRBJ1-6|-
TGTGCCTGGGACAGTTCCAATTCACCCCTCCACTTT
CAWDSSNSPLHF
>-|TRBV5-1|TRBJ1-5|TRBD1
TGCGCCAGCAGCTCCGGACAGGGAGCGGAACAGCCCCAGCATTTT
CASSSGQGAEQPQHF
>-|TRBV18|TRBJ1-1|-
TGTGCCAGCTCACCACTGGGTTACGGGGACACTGAAGCTTTCTTT
CASSPLGYGDTEAFF
>-|TRBV30|TRBJ1-2|-
TGTGCCTGGAGTGTAAGCCCCCTCCCCGTGGTTGTCTATGGCTACACCTTC
CAWSVSPLPVVVYGYTF
>-|TRBV18|TRBJ1-2|TRBD1
TGTGCCAGCTCATCTTTGATTGACAGGGCTAGCTATGGCTACACCTTC
CASSSLIDRASYGYTF
>-|TRBV25-1|TRBJ1-5|-
TGTGCCAGCAGTCGGGGGGGACAGCCCCAGCATTTT
CASSRGGQPQHF
>few|TRBV18|TRBJ2-2|-
TGTGCCAGCTCACCAGACTTGAACACCGGGGAGCTGTTTTTT
CASSPDLNTGELFF
>-|TRBV5-5|TRBJ1-1|-
TGTGCCAGCAGCTTGACCTCAGGGTTAACTGAAGCTTTCTTT
CASSLTSGLTEAFF
>-|TRBV6-5|TRBJ1-1|TRBD1
TGTGCCAGCAACCCGACAGGGATCGTCACTGAAGCTTTCTTT
CASNPTGIVTEAFF
>-|TRBV4-2|TRBJ2-5|TRBD2
TGTGCCAGCAGCCAACTAGCGGGGGGTATCCAAGAGACCCAGTACTTC
CASSQLAGGIQETQYF
>once|TRBV25-1|TRBJ2-3|TRBD1
TGTGCCAGCACAGGGACAGGGACAGATACGCAGTATTTT
CASTGTGTDTQYF
>-|TRBV6-5|TRBJ1-1|TRBD1
TGTGCCAGCAGTTCCTCCGGGACAGGAACCAGTCGTAGGGCTTTCTTT
CASSSSGTGTSRRAFF
>-|TRBV5-1|TRBJ1-2|-
TGCGCCAGCAGCCCATACGGGGGTGACTATGGCTACACCTTC
CASSPYGGDYGYTF
>-|TRBV30|TRBJ1-2|TRBD1
TGTGCCTGGAGTACCGGGACAGGGAACGGCTACACCTTC
CAWSTGTGNGYTF
>-|TRBV9|TRBJ1-4|-
TGTGCCAGCAGCGGCGACATAACCGGTGAAAAACTGTTTTTT
CASSGDITGEKLFF
>-|TRBV10-3|TRBJ2-1|-
TGTGCCATCAGTGACGGGGATACGGTCGATGAGCAGTTCTTC
CAISDGDTVDEQFF